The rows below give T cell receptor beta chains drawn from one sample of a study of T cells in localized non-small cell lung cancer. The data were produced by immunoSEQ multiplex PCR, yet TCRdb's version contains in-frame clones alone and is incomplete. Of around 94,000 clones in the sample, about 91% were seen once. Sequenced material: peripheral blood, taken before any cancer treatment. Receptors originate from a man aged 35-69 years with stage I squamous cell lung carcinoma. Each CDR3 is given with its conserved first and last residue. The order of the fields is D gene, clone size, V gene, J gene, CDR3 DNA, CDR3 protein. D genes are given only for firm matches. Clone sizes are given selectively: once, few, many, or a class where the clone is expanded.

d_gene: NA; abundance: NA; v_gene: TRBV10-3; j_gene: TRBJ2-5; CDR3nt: TGTGCCATCAAGTCTGCAGCGCAAGAGACCCAGTACTTC; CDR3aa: CAIKSAAQETQYF
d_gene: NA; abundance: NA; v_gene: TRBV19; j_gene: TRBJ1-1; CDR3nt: TGTGCCAGTAGTGCCTGGACTGGAGGGAACACTGAAGCTTTCTTT; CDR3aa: CASSAWTGGNTEAFF
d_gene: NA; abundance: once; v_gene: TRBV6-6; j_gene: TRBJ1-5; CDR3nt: TGTGCCAGCAGTACGGGGGACCTCAATCAGCCCCAGCATTTT; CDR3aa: CASSTGDLNQPQHF
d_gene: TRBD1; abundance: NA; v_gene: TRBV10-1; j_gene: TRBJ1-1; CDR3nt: TGCGCCAGCACCCCGGGACAGGGGATGAACACTGAAGCTTTCTTT; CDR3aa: CASTPGQGMNTEAFF
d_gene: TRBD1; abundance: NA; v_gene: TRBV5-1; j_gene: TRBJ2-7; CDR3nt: TGCGCCAGCAGCTTGGCCGGAGGGACAGGGGTGTACGAGCAGTACTTC; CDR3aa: CASSLAGGTGVYEQYF
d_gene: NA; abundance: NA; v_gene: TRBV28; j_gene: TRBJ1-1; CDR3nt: TGTGCCAGCAGTTTATCTCGGGCGGGGAGCACTGAAGCTTTCTTT; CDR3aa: CASSLSRAGSTEAFF
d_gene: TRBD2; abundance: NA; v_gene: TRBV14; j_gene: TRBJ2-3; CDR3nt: TGTGCCAGCAGCGGCCGGGCGGGGGGAGGAGATACGCAGTATTTT; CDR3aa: CASSGRAGGGDTQYF
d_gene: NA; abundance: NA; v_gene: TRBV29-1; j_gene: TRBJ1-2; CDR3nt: TGCAGCGTTGCCCTGGGAGGGAGCTATGGCTACACCTTC; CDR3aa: CSVALGGSYGYTF
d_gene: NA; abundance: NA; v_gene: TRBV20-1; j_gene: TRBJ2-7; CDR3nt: TGCAGTGCTGTTCGGGGGAACGAGCAGTACTTC; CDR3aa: CSAVRGNEQYF
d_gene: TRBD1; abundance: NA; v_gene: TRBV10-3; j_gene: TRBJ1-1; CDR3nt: TGTGCCATCAGTGGAGGGGGCGAAAGGATGAACACTGAAGCTTTCTTT; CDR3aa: CAISGGGERMNTEAFF
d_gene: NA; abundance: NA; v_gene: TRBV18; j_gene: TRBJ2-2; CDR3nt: TGTGCCAGCTCACCACCAAGTTCCCCCCGGGGTTGGCTGTTTTTT; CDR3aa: CASSPPSSPRGWLFF
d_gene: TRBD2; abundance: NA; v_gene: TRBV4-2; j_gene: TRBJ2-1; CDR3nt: TGTGCCAGCAGCCAAGATTTGCGGGGGGGCGGCAATGAGCAGTTCTTC; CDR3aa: CASSQDLRGGGNEQFF
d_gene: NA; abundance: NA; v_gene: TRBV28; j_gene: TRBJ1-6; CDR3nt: TGTGCCAGCCTTAGCTCCTATAATTCACCCCTCCACTTT; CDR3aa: CASLSSYNSPLHF
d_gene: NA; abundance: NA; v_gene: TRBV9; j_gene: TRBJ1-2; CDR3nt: TGTGCCAGCAGCGTAGGTAGGGGCCATAACTATGGCTACACCTTC; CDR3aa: CASSVGRGHNYGYTF
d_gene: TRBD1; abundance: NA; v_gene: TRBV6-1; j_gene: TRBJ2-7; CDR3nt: TGTGCCAGCAGTGTGGACAGGAGCTACGAGCAGTACTTC; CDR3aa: CASSVDRSYEQYF
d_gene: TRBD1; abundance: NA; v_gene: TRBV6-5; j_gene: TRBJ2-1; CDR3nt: TGTGCCAGCAGTCGACAGGGGGCTGGGCTCCAGTCGCAGTTCTTC; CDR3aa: CASSRQGAGLQSQFF
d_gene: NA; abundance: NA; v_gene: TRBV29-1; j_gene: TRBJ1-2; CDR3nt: TGCAGCGTTGAAAAGGACAACGCTGTAGGGGGCTACACCTTC; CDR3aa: CSVEKDNAVGGYTF
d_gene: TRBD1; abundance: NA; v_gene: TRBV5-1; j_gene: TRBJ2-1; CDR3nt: TGCGCCAGCAGCTTGCTCCCAGGGGGAGAGAATGAGCAGTTCTTC; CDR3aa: CASSLLPGGENEQFF
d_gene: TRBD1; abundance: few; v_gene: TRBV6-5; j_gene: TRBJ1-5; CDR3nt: TGTGCCAGCAGTACAGGGACAGCGGGACCCCAGCATTTT; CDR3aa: CASSTGTAGPQHF
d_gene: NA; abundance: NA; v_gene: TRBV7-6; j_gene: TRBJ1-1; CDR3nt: TGTGCCAGCAGCCGGAACGAGGTAGTGGGTGAAGCTTTCTTT; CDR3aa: CASSRNEVVGEAFF
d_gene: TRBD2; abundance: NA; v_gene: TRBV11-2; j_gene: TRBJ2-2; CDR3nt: TGTGCCAGCAGCGCCCGACTAGCGGGGGGGCTTGGTGCCGGGGAGCTGTTTTTT; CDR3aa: CASSARLAGGLGAGELFF
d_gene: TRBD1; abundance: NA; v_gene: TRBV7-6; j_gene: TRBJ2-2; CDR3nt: TGTGCCAGCAGCTTATGGACAGGGTACACCGGGGAGCTGTTTTTT; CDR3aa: CASSLWTGYTGELFF